This TCR beta chain comes out of a study of T cell responses to AZD1222 COVID-19 vaccine. Whole-study results and caveats: Recipients of two AZD1222 doses showed rising Spike-specific TCR breadth and depth.

The data were produced by immunoSEQ multiplex PCR, yet TCRdb's version contains in-frame clones alone and is incomplete. The sample lists some 170,000 clones, approximately 93% seen once, with about 0.9% in the top ten. Notes on this clone: The target antigen is unknown.

This CDR3 has 17 residues. V trimming: 1 base; J trimming: 6 bases; junction bases outside the gene matches: 9. This chain links TRBV23-1 with TRBJ2-1; 10 bases line up with TRBD2. TRBV23-1 is flagged as an ORF with uncertain function. Material: peripheral blood, obtained on day 0 of AZD1222 vaccination. The sequence was collected from an adult in good health. The CDR3: CASSQCSERGGRNEQFF. CDR3 sequence (DNA): TGCGCCAGCAGTCAATGTTCCGAGCGGGGGGGCCGCAATGAGCAGTTCTTC.